This T cell receptor (beta chain) emerged from a study of persistence of HIV-infected CD4 T cells. Study-wide findings and caveats: Proviral oligoclonality tracked with TCR oligoclonality within the same sorted cells. Antigen-responding cells were enriched for degenerate expanded CDR3beta sequences. Compared with CD3/CD28-stimulated cells, CMV- and Gag-responding cells showed lower TCRbeta richness.

The libraries were made with immunoSEQ version 4 in survey mode. Profiled with immunoSEQ multiplex PCR; TCRdb holds only in-frame clones, not every one. The sample carries about 10,000 clones, more than 65% recorded once. There are 14 residues in the CDR3. The germline V gene has CDR1 MNHNS and CDR2 SASEGT. Trimming removed 5 bases at V and 3 bases at J, with 13 bases between. In the case of this clone: Its antigen remains unknown.

Cells were stimulated with overlapping HIV-1 Gag 15-mer peptides. Responding CD4+ T cells were sorted by upregulation of both CD40 ligand and CD69. CD8-depleted PBMCs were stimulated approximately 20 hours with anti-CD28/CD49d costimulation, CD40-blocking antibody and enfuvirtide. The starting material was CD4+ T cells sorted from PBMCs after roughly 20-hour stimulation, obtained from a patient who received antiretroviral therapy. This receptor was obtained from an adult woman with HIV who was CMV-seropositive. The chain couples TRBV6-1 to TRBJ1-1; D may be TRBD1 (5 bases). CDR3 coding DNA: TGTGCCAGCAGTAAGACCGGGGCAGACACTGAAGCTTTCTTT. Its translation is CASSKTGADTEAFF.